The clone carrying this T cell receptor (beta chain) was found a few times. The target antigen is unknown. CDR3 size: 13 residues. Trimming stripped 2 bases from V and 4 bases from J, with 12 bases between. Germline V gene sequence: CDR1 SQVTM, CDR2 ANQGSEA. RNA transcripts provided the source from which TCR beta CDR3 regions were amplified. Researchers ran a first-round RT-PCR on the TCR CDR3 using the HTBI primer set. MiXCR was run by TCRdb on the multiplex PCR reads, yielding one entry per CDR3 protein. The sample carries 500,000 to 650,000 distinct CDR3 sequences, roughly 15% recorded once. The source of the sample is a study of T cells in Graves' hyperthyroidism and ophthalmopathy. Study-wide results and caveats: In the blood, most expanded thyroid clonotypes above 0.001 appeared as well.

Sequencing used blood. The V call is TRBV29-1, the J call TRBJ2-7, with D hard to call. The sequence was obtained from a woman aged 45-60 years with Graves' ophthalmopathy. The CDR3 region has the DNA TGCAGCGTTGAAATCCAGGTCGGATACGAGCAGTACTTC. Translation gives CSVEIQVGYEQYF.